One and the same sample provided the 18 T cell receptor beta chains below, sequenced in a study of T-cell reconstitution after alpha-beta-depleted transplantation in children. It was with unique molecular identifiers that the TCRbeta library was prepared. A single record per CDR3 protein comes from TCRdb applying MiXCR to the PCR reads. Here the sample spans 250,000 to 400,000 distinct CDR3 sequences, approximately 23% being singletons. This material consisted of PBMCs, mostly from graft donor cells, taken 180 days after TCRalphabeta/CD19-depleted stem cell transplant. These TCRs come from a male patient between 5 and 17 years old who had a stem cell transplant for acute lymphoblastic leukemia, so the T cells may come from the graft donor.

In this sample, this clonotype turned up once. This may arise from a read error, as a much more abundant clone is one base away. The rearrangement joins TRBV29-1 to TRBJ1-2, with D hard to call. The CDR3 has 13 residues. Germline values: CDR1 SQVTM, CDR2 ANQGSEA. V was shortened by 6 bases and J by 0 bases, with 11 bases between the two germline ends. The CDR3 reads CSVLEHTNYGYTF. CDR3 in DNA: TGCAGCGTACTGGAACATACTAACTATGGCTACACCTTC. Complete variable domain (other parts from reference TRBV29-1 and TRBJ1-2): SAVISQKPSRDICQRGTSLTIQCQVDSQVTMMFWYRQQPGQSLTLIATANQGSEATYESGFVIDKFPISRPNLTFSTLTVSNMSPEDSSIYLCSVLEHTNYGYTFGSGTRLTVV.

This clonotype showed up many times. The rearrangement joins TRBV10-3 to TRBJ1-1; D remains ambiguous. Between the trimmed V and J ends, which lost 11 bases and 3 bases, there was a span of 19 bases. The CDR3 sequence is 14 residues long. Germline CDR1 ENHRY, CDR2 SYGVKD. The CDR3 DNA sequence: TGTGCCCTCCGAAGGGAGCATACACACACTGAAGCTTTCTTT. Encoded protein: CALRREHTHTEAFF.

This clonotype appeared a few times. The chain couples TRBV4-2 to TRBJ2-5; 10 bases match TRBD2. Germline loops: CDR1 LGHNA, CDR2 YNFKEQ. This CDR3 comprises 17 residues. V trimming: 0 bases; J trimming: 6 bases; junction bases outside the gene matches: 10. In DNA form, the CDR3 reads TGTGCCAGCAGCCAAGATCTGGCTAGCGGGAGTGGGAAGACCCAGTACTTC. This encodes CASSQDLASGSGKTQYF.

This clonotype was seen only a few times. The V gene is TRBV5-1, the J gene TRBJ2-1; D is ambiguous. The CDR3 has 13 amino acids. The germline V gene has CDR1 SGHRS and CDR2 YFSETQ. The V end lost 5 bases, the J end lost 6 bases, and 12 bases lay between the germline ends. CDR3 bases: TGCGCCAGCAGGGGTAGGGCCGTCAATGAGCAGTTCTTC. Its translation: CASRGRAVNEQFF.

This clonotype showed up just a few times. The V call is TRBV7-3, the J call TRBJ2-7, with D maybe TRBD2 (6 bases). The germline V gene has CDR1 SGHTA and CDR2 FQGTGA. CDR3 size: 17 residues. With 1 base removed from V and 2 bases from J, the gap between germline ends came to 18 bases. CDR3: CASSLNGDSQLPYEQYF. The CDR3 nucleotides read TGTGCCAGCAGCTTAAACGGGGACTCGCAATTACCCTACGAGCAGTACTTC.

The V call is TRBV7-2, the J call TRBJ2-7, with a tentative D call TRBD2 (6 bases). The germline gives CDR1 SGHTA, CDR2 FQGNSA. The CDR3 has 15 residues. V was clipped by 2 bases and J by 3 bases, with 14 bases between them. CDR3 DNA sequence: TGTGCCAGCAGCTTAAATAGCGGTATCCTCTACGAGCAGTACTTC. Protein sequence: CASSLNSGILYEQYF.

This clonotype appeared a few times. The J gene is TRBJ2-1, the V gene TRBV20-1; TRBD2 aligns across 8 bases. The length of the CDR3 is 16 residues. J gave up 7 bases and V 0 bases, and 11 bases lay outside the gene matches. Germline V lookup: CDR1 DFQATT, CDR2 SNEGSKA (reference sequence). This chain's CDR3 is CSARETRREEYNEQFF. The CDR3 bases are TGCAGTGCTAGAGAAACTAGGCGGGAGGAGTATAATGAGCAGTTCTTC.

This chain connects TRBV27 to TRBJ1-6; the D gene is possibly TRBD1 (6 bases). This CDR3 contains 18 residues. Germline CDR1 MNHEY, CDR2 SMNVEV (reference sequence). Trimming took off 5 bases at V and 0 bases at J, with 17 bases between the two ends. The CDR3 reads CASSARQDLSSYNSPLHF. CDR3 DNA sequence: TGTGCCAGCAGTGCCCGACAGGATTTGAGCTCCTATAATTCACCCCTCCACTTT.

This clonotype was seen once. Compared with germline, one end of the junction differs, possibly owing to a read error. The V and J genes are TRBV4-1 and TRBJ1-1; 7 bases line up with TRBD1. CDR3 size: 14 residues. CDR1 MGHRA and CDR2 YSYEKL come from the germline V gene. The CDR3 region is CASSHSTGITEALF. The CDR3 DNA follows: TGCGCCAGCAGCCACTCGACAGGGATCACTGAAGCTTTGTTT.

The chain is built from TRBV9 and TRBJ1-4; maybe TRBD1 (5 bases). V was shortened by 0 bases and J by 3 bases, with 12 bases between the two germline ends. Germline V lookup: CDR1 SGDLS, CDR2 YYNGEE. The CDR3 runs to 16 residues. CDR3: CASSVDGGAPNEKLFF. CDR3 nucleotide sequence: TGTGCCAGCAGCGTAGACGGAGGGGCGCCTAATGAAAAACTGTTTTTT.

This clonotype was counted only a few times. The chain is built from TRBV5-5 and TRBJ2-3, with TRBD2 matching 7 bases. Germline assignment: CDR1 SGHKS and CDR2 YYEKEE (reference sequence). Trimming at V came to 2 bases and at J to 4 bases, leaving 7 bases not matched to a gene. The CDR3 runs 15 residues. CDR3 amino acids: CASSFVAGAADTQYF. The CDR3 nucleotides are TGTGCCAGCAGCTTCGTTGCGGGAGCGGCAGATACGCAGTATTTT.

This clonotype was detected only once. The rearrangement joins TRBV7-3 to TRBJ2-1; 10 nucleotides match TRBD2. With 4 bases clipped from V and 5 bases from J, the junction kept 8 bases outside the gene matches. This CDR3 spans 16 amino acids. CDR1 is SGHTA and CDR2 is FQGTGA in the germline V gene. In nucleotides, the CDR3 is TGTGCCAGCAGCTCCCCCCTAGCGGGAGTAAACAATGAGCAGTTCTTC. Its translation: CASSSPLAGVNNEQFF.

The chain has TRBV7-9 and TRBJ1-2; 7 positions match TRBD1. This CDR3 spans 16 amino acids. The V segment lost 5 bases and the J segment 6 bases; nucleotides outside the gene matches: 15. Germline values: CDR1 SEHNR, CDR2 FQNEAQ (reference sequence). CDR3: CASSLPLQGPGNGYTF. The CDR3 region has the DNA TGTGCCAGCAGCCTCCCCCTACAGGGGCCAGGGAATGGCTACACCTTC.

The chain uses TRBV5-1 and TRBJ2-1; 10 bases match TRBD2. CDR3 size: 20 residues. V gave up 4 bases and J gave up 3 bases; unmatched junction bases: 19. CDR1 is SGHRS, CDR2 YFSETQ, per germline. This CDR3 reads CASSTLHGGEGLADYNEQFF. DNA for the CDR3: TGCGCCAGCAGCACCCTACACGGGGGAGAAGGACTAGCGGACTACAATGAGCAGTTCTTC.

This clonotype was observed many times. The V and J genes are TRBV11-3 and TRBJ1-1; 7 bases map to TRBD1. The CDR3 consists of 13 residues. Germline CDR1 is SGHNT and CDR2 is YENEEA. V was pared by 5 bases and J by 3 bases, with 3 bases of the junction left unmatched. CDR3 sequence: CASSRQGYTEAFF. The CDR3 nucleotides read TGTGCCAGCAGCCGACAGGGATACACTGAAGCTTTCTTT.

This clonotype was seen a few times. The chain is built from TRBV7-6 and TRBJ2-5; TRBD1 matches at 8 bases. Per germline, CDR1 SGHVS and CDR2 FNYEAQ. V lost 5 bases to trimming and J lost 5 bases; unmatched junction nucleotides: 10. This CDR3 has 15 amino acids. CDR3 DNA: TGTGCCAGCAGCATATCAACAGGGGGAAGGGAGACCCAGTACTTC. Its protein product is CASSISTGGRETQYF.

This sequence joins TRBV2 and TRBJ2-7; a weak D match, TRBD1 (5 bases). Trimming took 8 bases from V and 2 from J, leaving 10 bases between them. The CDR3 length is 12 residues. Germline CDR1 reads SNHLY; CDR2 reads FYNNEI. The DNA for the CDR3 is TGTGCCAGCGGGGCCCCCGCCTACGAGCAGTACTTC. Protein product: CASGAPAYEQYF.

V usage is TRBV21-1 and J usage is TRBJ2-1; the DNA was not used to check the table's D call, TRBD2. TRBV21-1 constitutes a pseudogene. This CDR3 contains 18 residues. The CDR3 DNA reads as TGTGCCAGCAGCAAAGGGCGGGCTAGCGGGAGCTCCTACAATGAGCAGTTCTTC. This translates into CASSKGRASGSSYNEQFF.